A selection of T cell receptor beta chains follows, all from one sample in a study of blood T cell repertoires in COVID-19. TCRdb's copy holds only in-frame clones and misses some; the assay was immunoSEQ multiplex PCR. The data hold roughly 120,000 clones, with around 84% observed a single time. Sample: peripheral blood. These receptors all come from a woman older than 75 with active or convalescent COVID-19. The CDR3 runs from the conserved cysteine through the conserved F or W. D genes are given only for firm matches. Clone size is stated in some rows and not others, as once, few, many or a class when expanded.

>TRBJ1-1|TRBV5-1|-|TRBD1
TGCGCCAGCAAACCTCAGGGGGTCCCTGAAGCTTTCTTT
CASKPQGVPEAFF
>TRBJ1-2|TRBV20-1|few|-
TGCAGTGCTAGAACTGACTATGGCTACACCTTC
CSARTDYGYTF
>TRBJ1-4|TRBV4-1|-|-
TGCGCCAGCAGCCAAACTGGCCAGGGGAGAGAAAAACTGTTTTTT
CASSQTGQGREKLFF
>TRBJ2-7|TRBV14|-|-
TGTGCCAGCAGGGACACCACCTACGAGCAGTACTTC
CASRDTTYEQYF
>TRBJ2-5|TRBV28|-|-
TGTGCCAGCCGGTCGGGGTCCCAAGAGACCCAGTACTTC
CASRSGSQETQYF
>TRBJ2-7|TRBV3-1/TRBV3-2|-|TRBD2
TGTGCCAGCAGCCAGCTTCGCTCAGCAGGGACTAGAGTTCGCGAGCAGTACTTC
CASSQLRSAGTRVREQYF
>TRBJ1-5|TRBV30|few|-
TGTGCCTGGAGTTCCCGTGGCAATCAGCCCCAGCATTTT
CAWSSRGNQPQHF
>TRBJ1-2|TRBV20-1|-|-
TGCAGTCAAGACAGCTATGGCTACACCTTC
CSQDSYGYTF
>TRBJ1-2|TRBV23-1|few|-
TGCGCCAGCAGTCCCTGGGGACTGCACTATGGCTACACCTTC
CASSPWGLHYGYTF
>TRBJ1-4|TRBV5-1|-|-
TGCGCCAGCAGCTTGCTCCAGGGTATTAATGAAAAACTGTTTTTT
CASSLLQGINEKLFF
>TRBJ2-4|TRBV4-1|-|TRBD2
TGCGCCAGCAGCCCCCGTAGCGGGAGGGCCCTAGACATTCAGTACTTC
CASSPRSGRALDIQYF
>TRBJ2-1|TRBV7-9|-|-
TGTGCCAGCGAAACTTACTCCGGACTATCGTACAATGAGCAGTTCTTC
CASETYSGLSYNEQFF
>TRBJ1-1|TRBV2|few|-
TGTGCCAGCCTTATTTACACTGAAGCTTTCTTT
CASLIYTEAFF
>TRBJ1-2|TRBV3-1/TRBV3-2|-|TRBD1
TGTGCCAGCAGCCAATCGGACAGGGAGAGCTATGGCTACACCTTC
CASSQSDRESYGYTF
>TRBJ2-7|TRBV25-1|-|-
TGTGCCAGCAGTGAACTGGAGTCCTACGAGCAGTACTTC
CASSELESYEQYF
>TRBJ2-1|TRBV9|-|-
TGTGCCAGCAGCGTAGATCCGGAGGCCGTAAGCTCCTACAATGAGCAGTTCTTC
CASSVDPEAVSSYNEQFF
>TRBJ2-2|TRBV15|-|TRBD1
TGTGCCACCAGCAAAGGGACAGGGGTCAGGACCGGGGAGCTGTTTTTT
CATSKGTGVRTGELFF
>TRBJ2-1|TRBV5-1|-|-
TGCGCCAGCAGGGGCCTAGGAGGCTCCTACAATGAGCAGTTCTTC
CASRGLGGSYNEQFF
>TRBJ2-7|TRBV5-5|-|TRBD1
TGTGCCAGCAGGTGGGGGCAGGGGGCCTCCTACGAGCAGTACTTC
CASRWGQGASYEQYF
>TRBJ2-7|TRBV7-9|few|-
TGTGCCAGCAGCTTAGCGCGAGGCTCAGCAACCTACGAGCAGTACTTC
CASSLARGSATYEQYF
>TRBJ2-7|TRBV7-9|once|-
TGTGCCAGCAGCTTAGGGGGAACAGGGCTGGACGAGCAGTACTTC
CASSLGGTGLDEQYF
>TRBJ2-1|TRBV4-1|-|TRBD2
TGCGCCAGCACCACTCATCAACTAGCGGGGGCGAACAATGAGCAGTTCTTC
CASTTHQLAGANNEQFF
>TRBJ2-4|TRBV27|-|TRBD2
TGTGCCAGCAGTTCCCCGGGACTAGCGTATCAGGAGTGTGTCAAAAACATTCAGTACTTC
CASSSPGLAYQECVKNIQYF